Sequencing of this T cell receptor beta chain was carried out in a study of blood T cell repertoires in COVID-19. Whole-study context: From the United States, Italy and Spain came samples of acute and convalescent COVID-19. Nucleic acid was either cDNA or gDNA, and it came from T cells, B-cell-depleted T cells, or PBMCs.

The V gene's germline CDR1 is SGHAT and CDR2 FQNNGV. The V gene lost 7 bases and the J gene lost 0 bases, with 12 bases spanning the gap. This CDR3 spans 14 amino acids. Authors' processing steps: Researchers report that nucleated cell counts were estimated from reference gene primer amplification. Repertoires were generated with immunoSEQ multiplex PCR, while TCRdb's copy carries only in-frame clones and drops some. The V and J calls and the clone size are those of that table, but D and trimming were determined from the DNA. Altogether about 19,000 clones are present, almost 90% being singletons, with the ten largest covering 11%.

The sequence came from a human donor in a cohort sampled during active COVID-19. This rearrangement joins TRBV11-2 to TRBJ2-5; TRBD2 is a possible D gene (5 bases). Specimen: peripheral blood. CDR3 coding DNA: TGTGCCAGCAACTCAGCGGCAGACCAAGAGACCCAGTACTTC. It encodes CASNSAADQETQYF.